The entry below gives a single T cell receptor (beta chain) sequence along with its context. V dropped 6 bases and J dropped 2; count of bases not matched to a gene: 7. This CDR3 is 16 amino acids long. Germline loops: CDR1 KGHSH, CDR2 LQKENI. This entry belongs to a study of blood T cells in healthy people across ages. A second about 6 to 11 cycle PCR used barcoded and J-beta primers. MiXCR, run by TCRdb on the 5' RACE reads, gives a single entry per CDR3 protein. The table lists some 920,000 distinct CDR3 sequences, roughly 51% of them singletons, with over 20% in the top ten. The chain links TRBV18 to TRBJ2-1; TRBD2 matches 10 bases. The sequenced material came from blood. The receptor was derived from an older woman in good health. The CDR3 loop is CASSLPSGRTYNEQFF. CDR3 nucleotide sequence: TGTGCCAGCTCCCTGCCTAGCGGGAGAACCTACAATGAGCAGTTCTTC.